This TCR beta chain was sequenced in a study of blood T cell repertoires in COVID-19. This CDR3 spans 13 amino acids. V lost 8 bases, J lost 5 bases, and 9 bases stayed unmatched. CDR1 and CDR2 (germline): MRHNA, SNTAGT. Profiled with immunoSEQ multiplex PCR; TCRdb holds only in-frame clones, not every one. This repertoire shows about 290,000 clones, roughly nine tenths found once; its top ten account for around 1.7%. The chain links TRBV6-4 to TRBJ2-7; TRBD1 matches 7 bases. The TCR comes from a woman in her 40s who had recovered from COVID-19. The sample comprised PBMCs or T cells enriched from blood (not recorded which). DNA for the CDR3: TGTGCCAGCCGCCTCCGGGACAGCCACGAGCAGTACTTC. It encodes CASRLRDSHEQYF.